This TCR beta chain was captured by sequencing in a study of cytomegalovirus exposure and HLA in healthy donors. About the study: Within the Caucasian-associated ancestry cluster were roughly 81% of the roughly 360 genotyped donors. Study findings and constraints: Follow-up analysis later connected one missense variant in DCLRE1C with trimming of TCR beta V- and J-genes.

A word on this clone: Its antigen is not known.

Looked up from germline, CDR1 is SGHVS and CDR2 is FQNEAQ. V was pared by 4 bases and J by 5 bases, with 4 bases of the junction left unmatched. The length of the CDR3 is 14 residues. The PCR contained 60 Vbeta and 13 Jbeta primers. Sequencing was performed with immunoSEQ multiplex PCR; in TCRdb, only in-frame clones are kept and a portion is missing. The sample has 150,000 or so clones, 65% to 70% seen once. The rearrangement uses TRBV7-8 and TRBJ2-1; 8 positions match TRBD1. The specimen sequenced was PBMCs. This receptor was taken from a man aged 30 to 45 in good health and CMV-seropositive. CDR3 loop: CASSSDRGNNEQFF. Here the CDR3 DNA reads TGTGCCAGCAGCTCCGACAGGGGAAACAATGAGCAGTTCTTC.